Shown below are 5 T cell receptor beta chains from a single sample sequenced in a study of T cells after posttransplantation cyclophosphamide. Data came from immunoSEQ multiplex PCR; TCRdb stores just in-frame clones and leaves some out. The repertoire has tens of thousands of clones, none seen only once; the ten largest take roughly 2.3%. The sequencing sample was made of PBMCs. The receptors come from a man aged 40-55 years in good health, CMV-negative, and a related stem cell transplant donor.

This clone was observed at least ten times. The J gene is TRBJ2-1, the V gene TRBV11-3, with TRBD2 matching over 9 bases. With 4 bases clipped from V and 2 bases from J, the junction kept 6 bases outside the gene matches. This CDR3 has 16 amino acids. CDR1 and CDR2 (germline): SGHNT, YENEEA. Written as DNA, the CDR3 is TGTGCCAGCAGCTCTATGACTAGCGGAGCCTACAATGAGCAGTTCTTC. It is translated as CASSSMTSGAYNEQFF.

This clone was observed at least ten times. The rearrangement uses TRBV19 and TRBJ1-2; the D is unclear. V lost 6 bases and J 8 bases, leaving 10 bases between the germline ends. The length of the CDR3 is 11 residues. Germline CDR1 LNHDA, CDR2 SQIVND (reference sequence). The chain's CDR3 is CASRAGIGYTF. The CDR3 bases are TGTGCCAGTAGGGCGGGGATAGGCTACACCTTC.

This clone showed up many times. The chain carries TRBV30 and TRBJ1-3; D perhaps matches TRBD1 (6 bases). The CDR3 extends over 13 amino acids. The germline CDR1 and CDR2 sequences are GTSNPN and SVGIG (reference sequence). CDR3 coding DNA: TGTGGACTAAGACAGGCGGATGGAAACACCATATATTTT. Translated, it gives CGLRQADGNTIYF.

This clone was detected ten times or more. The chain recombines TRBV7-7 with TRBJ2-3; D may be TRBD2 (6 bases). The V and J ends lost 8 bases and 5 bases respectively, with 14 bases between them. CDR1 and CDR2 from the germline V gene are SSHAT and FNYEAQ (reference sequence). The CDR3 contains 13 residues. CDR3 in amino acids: CASGEVGEDTQYF. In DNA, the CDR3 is TGTGCCAGCGGGGAGGTGGGGGAAGATACGCAGTATTTT.

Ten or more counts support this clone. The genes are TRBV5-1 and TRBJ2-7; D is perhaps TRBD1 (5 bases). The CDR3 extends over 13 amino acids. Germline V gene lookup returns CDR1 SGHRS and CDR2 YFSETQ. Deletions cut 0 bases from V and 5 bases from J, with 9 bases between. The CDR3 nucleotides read TGCGCCAGCAGCTTGGTCGTGGACAACGAGCAGTACTTC. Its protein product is CASSLVVDNEQYF.